The clone carrying this T cell receptor beta chain has only one observation. The sample comes from a study of preoperative IRX-2 immunotherapy in early breast cancer. Sample treatment: preoperative locoregional IRX-2 cytokine immunotherapy. Patients received preoperative, locoregional IRX-2 cytokine immunotherapy in a phase Ib study. The method was immunoSEQ multiplex PCR; TCRdb's version includes in-frame clones alone and lacks a portion of them. This sample carries several hundred clones, around four fifths of them seen once, and the ten largest clones take 13%. CDR1 and CDR2 from the germline V gene are MDHEN and SYDVKM. Deletions cut 3 bases from V and 1 base from J, with 6 bases between. The CDR3 has 13 amino acids.

V is TRBV28 and J is TRBJ2-5; D unclear. The receptor was isolated from a human donor with breast cancer. The source material was tumor tissue, sampled after IRX-2 immunotherapy. CDR3 nucleotides: TGTGCCAGCAGTTTCAACTTCCAAGAGACCCAGTACTTC. It translates to CASSFNFQETQYF.